This T cell receptor (beta chain) was sequenced for a study of fetal regulatory T cell absence and autoimmunity. About the study: Without clinical diabetes, IPEX patients showed exocrine pancreas autoimmunity.

Profiling relied on immunoSEQ multiplex PCR, and the TCRdb table lists in-frame clones only, not all of them. The sample contains more than 90,000 clones, approximately 79% of which appear only once. Trimming took 2 bases from V and 3 from J; bases not matched to a gene: 6. This CDR3 region has 16 residues. CDR1 is SGHAT and CDR2 is FQNNGV in the germline V gene. Overall study results and limits: The oligoclonal enrichment was interpreted as supporting antigen-driven pancreatic autoimmunity before birth in IPEX syndrome. Compared with cord blood, pancreas showed oligoclonal TCR enrichment, some clones over 90-fold.

To note about this clone: What it binds is not known.

Sequencing was done on a sample of pancreas tissue. V is TRBV11-2 and J is TRBJ2-7, with TRBD2 matching 11 bases. The sequence was obtained from a male donor with IPEX syndrome. CDR3 DNA: TGTGCCAGCAGCTTACGCCGACTAGCGGGATTCTACGAGCAGTACTTC. Its protein product is CASSLRRLAGFYEQYF.